The rows below give T cell receptor beta chains drawn from one sample of a study of T cells expressing NK-cell markers. TCRdb reprocessed the 5' RACE reads and keeps a single row for each CDR3 protein, giving no DNA. This sample contains approximately 170,000 distinct CDR3 sequences. Input material: blood T cells: a sorted CD56 or NKG2C T cell subset, CD4+ or CD8+ T cells, or bulk PBMC T cells (not recorded which). These TCRs come from a man aged 18-70 years in good health. Each CDR3 is given with its conserved first and last residue.

TRBJ1-6 TRBV15 13 CATSPTQYSPLHF
TRBJ2-6 TRBV11-1 19 CASRAPGHPRISGANVLTF
TRBJ1-1 TRBV7-3 18 CASSLTLMVGELNTEAFF
TRBJ2-7 TRBV5-1 14 CASSLTYRDSEQYF
TRBJ2-2 TRBV10-2 14 CASIAGGGRGAVFF
TRBJ2-7 TRBV27 14 CASSLNSDRYEQYF
TRBJ2-7 TRBV6-2/TRBV6-3 16 CASSKGTSGASYEQYF
TRBJ2-7 TRBV3-1 15 CASSPGRGAVYEQYF
TRBJ1-1 TRBV7-9 14 CASSFTGGDEEAFF
TRBJ2-7 TRBV2 13 CASTERGYYEQYF
TRBJ1-1 TRBV5-1 19 CASSMDPGTVTSVGTEAFF
TRBJ2-5 TRBV20-1 15 CSARAPGAGQETQYF
TRBJ1-2 TRBV28 14 CASSFQGSFYGYTF
TRBJ2-1 TRBV7-9 15 CASSPRQPNYNEQFF
TRBJ1-5 TRBV5-5 16 CASSLAGTGNNQPQHF
TRBJ1-1 TRBV7-9 14 CASSRGTGIAEAFF
TRBJ2-4 TRBV20-1 20 CSARPYAGTSGNLAKNIQYF
TRBJ2-5 TRBV9 18 CASSLTRTGSGGQETQYF
TRBJ2-7 TRBV20-1 16 CSASAQKVSGAIEQYF
TRBJ1-4 TRBV21-1 15 CASSQTGRAREKLFF
TRBJ1-2 TRBV7-2 13 CASSFSLTDGYTF
TRBJ2-7 TRBV11-2 15 CASSLGFGGSYEQYF
TRBJ1-4 TRBV6-1 17 CASSLSGLTAYNEKLFF
TRBJ2-1 TRBV25-1 15 CASSDPPAGDNEQFF
TRBJ2-7 TRBV29-1 12 CSVDSGDYEQYF
TRBJ2-2 TRBV7-9 14 CASSLDITTGELFF
TRBJ1-2 TRBV5-6 15 CASSSLTGGTGGYTF
TRBJ2-7 TRBV5-4 15 CASSSGLAMSYEQYF
TRBJ1-4 TRBV19 15 CASRTIQQTNEKLFF
TRBJ2-7 TRBV5-6 15 CASSLFGHTSYEQYF
TRBJ2-3 TRBV4-1 15 CASSQTVYSTDTQYF
TRBJ1-1 TRBV5-1 15 CASSAPHDGDTEAFF
TRBJ2-1 TRBV6-2/TRBV6-3 14 CASRDSIIYNEQFF
TRBJ1-6 TRBV15 15 CATSRDRRDNSPLHF
TRBJ2-7 TRBV2 14 CASSDEGSSNEQYF
TRBJ2-1 TRBV13 16 CASSDRQAKPYNEQFF
TRBJ2-3 TRBV12-3/TRBV12-4 15 CASRVAGGPADTQYF
TRBJ2-1 TRBV27 15 CASSSGDRVGNEQFF
TRBJ1-4 TRBV18 15 CASSPEGQGREKLFF